This T cell receptor beta chain was sequenced for a study of regulatory T cells in long-lasting Graves disease. Deletions cut 4 bases from V and 3 bases from J, with 14 bases between. The CDR3 runs to 14 residues. Germline V gene data show CDR1 as SGDLS and CDR2 as YYNGEE. Both iRepertoire HTBI primers and Arm-PCR of CDR3 regions were used to build the TCR beta libraries. TCRdb re-called the multiplex PCR reads with MiXCR, one entry per CDR3 protein. Of around 510,000 distinct CDR3 sequences in the sample, 20% to 25% were seen once. Noted time point: persistent/refractory GD, antithyroid drugs over 5 years with positive TRAb. RNA extracted from PBMCs served as the sequencing template.

The sequencing used peripheral blood mononuclear cells (PBMCs), collected when the disease was refractory, from a patient treated with antithyroid drugs. The chain has TRBV9 and TRBJ2-7; either TRBD1 or TRBD2 may fit D (6 bases each). The sequence was obtained from a female donor with Graves disease. CDR3 in DNA: TGTGCCAGCAGCCGGGGGCGCCTTGGCTACGAGCAGTACTTC. Protein: CASSRGRLGYEQYF.